Shown below are 14 T cell receptor beta chains from a single sample sequenced in a study of OX40 agonist ivuxolimab in advanced cancers. Sequencing used immunoSEQ multiplex PCR; TCRdb keeps in-frame clones, though not all of them. The data show around 83,000 clones, with roughly 85% seen just once and 4.1% held by the top ten. The sample here was CD4+ or CD8+ T cells sorted from blood, taken in a trial of the OX40 agonist ivuxolimab. The receptor set was obtained from an adult with an advanced solid tumor such as melanoma, head and neck, liver or kidney cancer.

This chain uses TRBV6-5 with TRBJ2-7; 7 positions match TRBD1. V lost 0 bases, J lost 1 base, and 3 bases stayed unmatched. Germline V gene lookup returns CDR1 MNHEY and CDR2 SVGAGI. The CDR3 spans 15 residues. CDR3 residues: CASSYSIQGSYEQYF. CDR3 nucleotide sequence: TGTGCCAGCAGTTACTCGATACAGGGGTCCTACGAGCAGTACTTC.

This sequence joins TRBV6-1 and TRBJ1-1; TRBD1 might be the D (5 bases). The germline V gene has CDR1 MNHNS and CDR2 SASEGT. This CDR3 is built from 13 residues. V dropped 4 bases and J dropped 6 bases, with 12 bases sitting between them. The CDR3 bases are TGTGCCAGCAGTGTACTGGGAGGGGCTGAAGCTTTCTTT. It yields the protein CASSVLGGAEAFF.

This clone has just a few counts. This sequence joins TRBV19 and TRBJ2-7; possibly TRBD2 for D (6 bases). The CDR3 covers 14 residues. Germline values: CDR1 LNHDA, CDR2 SQIVND (reference sequence). V lost 5 bases and J lost 3, with 14 bases in between. The CDR3 DNA reads TGTGCCAGTAGTGCGGCGGGGCAAGTCTACGAGCAGTACTTC. This translates into CASSAAGQVYEQYF.

The chain uses TRBV5-1 and TRBJ2-5; 14 positions match TRBD2. The CDR3 has 18 amino acids. Germline V CDR1 and CDR2: SGHRS, YFSETQ. Trimming removed 2 bases from V and 1 base from J; junction bases left unmatched: 7. Here the CDR3 DNA reads TGCGCCAGCAGCTTAGGGACTAGCGGGAGTGGTGTCCAAGAGACCCAGTACTTC. Its translation is CASSLGTSGSGVQETQYF.

The chain employs TRBV19 and TRBJ2-1, with D perhaps TRBD2 (5 bases). The CDR3 consists of 17 residues. Germline loops: CDR1 LNHDA, CDR2 SQIVND (reference sequence). V was pared by 5 bases and J by 0 bases, with 17 bases between. The CDR3 nucleotides read TGTGCCAGTAGTCCGGGGAATAGGGCAGGCTCCTACAATGAGCAGTTCTTC. This gives the protein CASSPGNRAGSYNEQFF.

The rearrangement links TRBV21-1 to TRBJ1-2; the listed D gene, TRBD1, was not tested against the DNA. TRBV21-1 is shown as a pseudogene. CDR3 length: 14 residues. The CDR3 nucleotides read TGTGCCAGCAACCAGGGGGCGAATGTGTATGGCTACACCTTC. Amino acid sequence: CASNQGANVYGYTF.

This chain connects TRBV7-9 to TRBJ1-4; perhaps TRBD1 as D (6 bases). Germline V gene data show CDR1 as SEHNR and CDR2 as FQNEAQ (reference sequence). The CDR3 loop spans 15 amino acids. Trimming stripped 3 bases from V and 8 bases from J, with 16 bases between. DNA of the CDR3: TGTGCCAGCAGCTTGGGGGCCGGGGGCGAAGAAAAACTGTTTTTT. Its protein product is CASSLGAGGEEKLFF.

V usage is TRBV5-4 and J usage is TRBJ2-5; 9 nucleotides align to TRBD2. V trimming: 3 bases; J trimming: 1 base; junction bases outside the gene matches: 4. The CDR3 is 15 residues long. Germline values: CDR1 SGHNT, CDR2 YYREEE (reference sequence). As DNA, the CDR3 is TGTGCCAGCAGCTCCGCGCGGGAGGGCCAAGAGACCCAGTACTTC. It specifies CASSSAREGQETQYF.

V usage is TRBV7-9 and J usage is TRBJ1-1, with 9 bases identical to TRBD1. The V gene's germline CDR1 is SEHNR and CDR2 FQNEAQ (reference sequence). The CDR3 is made up of 16 amino acids. Unmatched junction bases numbered 13, after V lost 1 base and J lost 10 bases. The CDR3 DNA sequence: TGTGCCAGCAGCTTAGGAGGCGGAATGGGGACAGGGCGAGCTTTCTTT. Translation: CASSLGGGMGTGRAFF.

The chain recombines TRBV15 with TRBJ1-4; possible D gene TRBD1, 5 bases. Germline V lookup: CDR1 LNHNV, CDR2 YYDKDF (reference sequence). V gave up 3 bases and J gave up 8 bases, with 16 bases separating them. The CDR3 has 15 amino acids. The CDR3 is CATSRGRSEWEKLFF. DNA of the CDR3: TGTGCCACCAGCAGGGGACGGTCGGAATGGGAAAAACTGTTTTTT.

This rearrangement joins TRBV14 to TRBJ2-7; D is ambiguous. Trimming cost V 1 base and J 4 bases, with 14 bases left between them. CDR1 is SGHDN, CDR2 FVKESK, per germline. The CDR3 sequence is 15 residues long. This CDR3 reads CASSQGLAPTYEQYF. The CDR3 region has the DNA TGTGCCAGCAGCCAAGGGTTAGCTCCCACTTACGAGCAGTACTTC. Complete variable domain (other parts from reference TRBV14 and TRBJ2-7): EAGVTQFPSHSVIEKGQTVTLRCDPISGHDNLYWYRRVMGKEIKFLLHFVKESKQDESGMPNNRFLAERTGGTYSTLKVQPAELEDSGVYFCASSQGLAPTYEQYFGPGTRLTVT.

The CDR3 here is CSVEDALAADTQYF. CDR3 DNA sequence: TGCAGCGTTGAAGATGCACTAGCGGCAGATACGCAGTATTTT. The chain carries TRBV29-1 and TRBJ2-3; 8 nucleotides match TRBD2. The trim removed 0 bases at V and 4 bases at J, leaving 3 bases unmatched. The CDR3 is 14 amino acids. From germline, CDR1 is SQVTM and CDR2 ANQGSEA.

The J gene is TRBJ1-2, the V gene TRBV30; 7 bases fit TRBD1. CDR3 size: 12 residues. V was clipped by 5 bases and J by 8 bases; unmatched bases: 8. Germline V CDR1 and CDR2: GTSNPN, SVGIG (reference sequence). The CDR3 sequence is CAWDRVTGGYTF. The DNA of the CDR3 is TGTGCCTGGGACAGGGTAACAGGCGGCTACACCTTC.

This chain connects TRBV9 to TRBJ2-3; 10 bases fit TRBD2. V was pared by 0 bases and J by 3 bases, with 4 bases of the junction left unmatched. Germline loops: CDR1 SGDLS, CDR2 YYNGEE. The CDR3 has 16 residues. The CDR3: CASSVVLAGETDTQYF. CDR3 coding DNA: TGTGCCAGCAGCGTAGTTCTAGCGGGAGAGACAGATACGCAGTATTTT.